What follows are 12 T cell receptor beta chains derived from one specimen sequenced in a study of T-cell reconstitution after alpha-beta-depleted transplantation in children. Unique molecular identifiers were incorporated into the prepared TCRbeta library. TCRdb re-analysed the PCR reads in MiXCR, keeping a single row per CDR3 protein. This table has 330,000 or so distinct CDR3 sequences, approximately 10% appearing once. The source was PBMCs from the stem cell graft donor, collected from the stem cell graft. The receptors here all came from a human donor who donated a stem cell graft to a child with acute lymphoblastic leukemia.

This chain connects TRBV4-2 to TRBJ1-1, with 8 positions matching TRBD1. Germline-derived CDR1 and CDR2 are LGHNA and YNFKEQ. The CDR3 length is 17 residues. Trimming removed 4 bases from V and 0 bases from J; junction bases left unmatched: 10. For the CDR3, the DNA is TGTGCCAGCAGCCTATCCGGGACAGGAGGAATGAACACTGAAGCTTTCTTT. This translates into CASSLSGTGGMNTEAFF.

This clonotype has only a few counts. The J gene is TRBJ1-1, the V gene TRBV7-2; D is unclear. Trimming left V 2 bases short and J 10 bases short, with 11 bases between. Germline assignment: CDR1 SGHTA and CDR2 FQGNSA. The CDR3 covers 12 residues. The CDR3 spells CASSLLGLVAFF. The CDR3 nucleotides are TGTGCCAGCAGCTTATTGGGATTGGTAGCTTTCTTT.

This clonotype was seen ten or more times. The chain carries TRBV2 and TRBJ2-5; tentative D call: TRBD2 (5 bases). This CDR3 region has 14 residues. Germline V gene sequence: CDR1 SNHLY, CDR2 FYNNEI. V lost 7 bases and J 1 base, leaving 13 bases between the germline ends. The CDR3 sequence is CASTLSDFQETQYF. The CDR3 DNA is TGTGCCAGCACCCTTTCGGACTTCCAAGAGACCCAGTACTTC.

This clonotype was counted at least ten times. The J gene is TRBJ1-1, the V gene TRBV5-1; possible D gene TRBD1, 5 bases. The germline CDR1 and CDR2 sequences are SGHRS and YFSETQ. The CDR3 has 15 amino acids. V was clipped by 1 base and J by 3 bases, with 13 bases between them. CDR3: CASSLRQGEDTEAFF. CDR3 nucleotide sequence: TGCGCCAGCAGCTTGAGGCAGGGTGAAGACACTGAAGCTTTCTTT.

This clonotype was seen more than once but under ten times. The chain combines TRBV5-1 with TRBJ2-1, with D possibly TRBD1 on 6 matching bases. The CDR3 is 16 residues long. V shed 2 bases and J shed 0 bases, with 12 bases lying between them. Looked up from germline, CDR1 is SGHRS and CDR2 is YFSETQ. Here the CDR3 reads CASSFNRESSYNEQFF. CDR3 nucleotide sequence: TGCGCCAGCAGCTTCAACAGGGAGAGCTCCTACAATGAGCAGTTCTTC.

The chain links TRBV3-1 to TRBJ2-1, with D possibly TRBD2 on 5 matching bases. The germline CDR1 and CDR2 sequences are LGHDT and YNNKEL (reference sequence). This CDR3 region has 15 residues. Deletions cut 3 bases from V and 2 bases from J, with 11 bases between. CDR3 coding DNA: TGTGCCAGCAGCCAGGAGACTACTCCCTACAATGAGCAGTTCTTC. Translation gives CASSQETTPYNEQFF.

The chain carries TRBV20-1 and TRBJ2-2, with TRBD2 matching 7 bases. Germline assignment: CDR1 DFQATT and CDR2 SNEGSKA (reference sequence). The CDR3 is 13 amino acids. The CDR3 coding sequence is TGCGCAACGGGGGACTATAACACCGGGGAGCTGTTTTTT. The encoded protein is CATGDYNTGELFF.

This clonotype was observed at least ten times. The V call is TRBV7-2, the J call TRBJ2-2, with D possibly matching TRBD1 (5 bases). Trimming cost V 4 bases and J 8 bases, with 11 bases left between them. The CDR3 has 13 residues. Germline-derived CDR1 and CDR2 are SGHTA and FQGNSA. This CDR3 is CASSSQVPGELFF. In DNA, the CDR3 is TGTGCCAGCAGCTCACAGGTCCCAGGGGAGCTGTTTTTT.

The table lists this clonotype with a few counts. The chain combines TRBV7-2 with TRBJ2-1, with 10 bases that match TRBD2. The CDR3 is 19 amino acids. The germline V gene has CDR1 SGHTA and CDR2 FQGNSA. The trim removed 3 bases at V and 3 bases at J, leaving 14 bases unmatched. CDR3 protein: CASSLPNRTSGGDYNEQFF. The CDR3 nucleotides read TGTGCCAGCAGCTTGCCTAATCGGACTAGCGGAGGTGACTACAATGAGCAGTTCTTC. The full variable domain, with the rest looked up from reference TRBV7-2 and TRBJ2-1, is GAGVSQSPSNKVTEKGKDVELRCDPISGHTALYWYRQSLGQGLEFLIYFQGNSAPDKSGLPSDRFSAERTGGSVSTLTIQRTQQEDSAVYLCASSLPNRTSGGDYNEQFFGPGTRLTVL.

The chain carries TRBV15 and TRBJ1-1; no definite D call. The length of the CDR3 is 15 residues. Germline-derived CDR1 and CDR2 are LNHNV and YYDKDF (reference sequence). Trimming took 1 base from V and 5 from J, leaving 14 bases between them. The CDR3 sequence is CATSRASARGTEAFF. CDR3 bases: TGTGCCACCAGCAGAGCGTCGGCCAGAGGGACTGAAGCTTTCTTT. The entire variable domain, with the rest obtained from reference TRBV15 and TRBJ1-1, is as follows: DAMVIQNPRYQVTQFGKPVTLSCSQTLNHNVMYWYQQKSSQAPKLLFHYYDKDFNNEADTPDNFQSRRPNTSFCFLDIRSPGLGDTAMYLCATSRASARGTEAFFGQGTRLTVV.

This clonotype was recorded many times. CDR3 nucleotides: TGTGCCAGCAGTTCGTCCTTCTATCCTGGCCTGCAAGAGACCCAGTACTTC. It specifies CASSSSFYPGLQETQYF. The chain combines TRBV27 with TRBJ2-5; no firm D call. The CDR3 extends over 17 amino acids. The V gene's germline CDR1 is MNHEY and CDR2 SMNVEV (reference sequence). V was trimmed by 4 bases and J by 2 bases, leaving 20 bases between them.

The chain uses TRBV7-9 and TRBJ2-3; unclear D gene. Per the germline V gene, CDR1 is SEHNR and CDR2 is FQNEAQ (reference sequence). The V end was cut by 5 bases, the J end by 4 bases, with 16 bases between. There are 15 residues in the CDR3. The CDR3 loop reads CASSPAGVVADTQYF. The CDR3 region has the DNA TGTGCCAGCAGCCCCGCCGGCGTAGTGGCAGATACGCAGTATTTT.